The sequence of this T cell receptor beta chain was determined in a study of blood T cells in healthy people across ages. There are 14 residues in the CDR3. From germline, CDR1 is LNHDA and CDR2 SQIVND (reference sequence). The V end was cut by 6 bases, the J end by 0 bases, with 11 bases between. Combining a sample-barcoded 5' primer with a J-beta primer mix, a second PCR ran for 7 to 11 cycles. MiXCR was run by TCRdb on the 5' RACE reads, yielding one entry per CDR3 protein. The sample includes 890,000 or so distinct CDR3 sequences, 62% of them seen just once. This chain links TRBV19 with TRBJ1-1, with a possible D match to TRBD1 (6 bases). What was sequenced was blood. The TCR sequence derives from a man aged 30 to 45 in good health. CDR3 DNA sequence: TGTGCCAGTAGCCTGACAGGAATGAACACTGAAGCTTTCTTT. Encoded protein: CASSLTGMNTEAFF.